Listed below are T cell receptor beta chains from one sample, sequenced in a study of radiotherapy plus CTLA-4 blockade in lung cancer. Assay used: immunoSEQ multiplex PCR; TCRdb lists only in-frame clones, some missing. The sample lists roughly 80,000 clones, 70% to 85% occurring once. Source: peripheral blood, taken from a patient treated with radiotherapy plus ipilimumab. The receptors shown here come from a human donor with non-small cell lung cancer whose response to radiotherapy plus ipilimumab could not be evaluated. CDR3s include the opening cysteine and the closing phenylalanine or tryptophan. A D gene is named only where the DNA matches it firmly. Size is stated for part of the rows, as once, few or many counts, or as a class when the clone is expanded.

j_gene,d_gene,v_gene,abundance,CDR3nt,CDR3aa
TRBJ1-2,TRBD1,TRBV7-9,NA,TGTGCCAGCAGCGCTTGGGACAGGGAGCTTGACTATGGCTACACCTTC,CASSAWDRELDYGYTF
TRBJ2-2,TRBD1,TRBV6-5,NA,TGTGCCAGCAGTAGACAGGGAGCACCTACCGGGGAGCTGTTTTTT,CASSRQGAPTGELFF
TRBJ1-2,NA,TRBV6-5,NA,TGTGCCAGCAGTTACTCGAGGGGTACAGGGCTTGGAGGCTACACCTTC,CASSYSRGTGLGGYTF
TRBJ2-5,TRBD1,TRBV11-3,NA,TGTGCCAGCAGCACCGGGACAGGGTACCAAGAGACCCAGTACTTC,CASSTGTGYQETQYF
TRBJ1-2,NA,TRBV9,NA,TGTGCCAGCAGCGCCAACCCGGGAGGGAGGGAAGGCTACACCTTC,CASSANPGGREGYTF
TRBJ2-7,NA,TRBV4-3,NA,TGCGCCAGCAGCCAAGACTCGGGTCCGTTGCTTTCCCACGAGCAGTACTTC,CASSQDSGPLLSHEQYF
TRBJ2-5,NA,TRBV5-6,few,TGTGCCAGCAGCTTGGAGTCAGGAGCGGTGGAGACCCAGTACTTC,CASSLESGAVETQYF
TRBJ1-2,NA,TRBV19,NA,TGTGCCAGTAGTACCGGAGGGTTTTTAGGTGGCTACACCTTC,CASSTGGFLGGYTF
TRBJ1-1,NA,TRBV11-2,NA,TGTGCCAGCAGGTCCTTATTCAGGGTGCCGAACACTGAAGCTTTCTTT,CASRSLFRVPNTEAFF
TRBJ2-5,NA,TRBV2,NA,TGTGCCAACGCCGGGACTTACATTACGAGCCTCCAAGAGACCCAGTACTTC,CANAGTYITSLQETQYF
TRBJ1-1,NA,TRBV18,NA,TGTGCCAGCTCACCGAACAGGAACACTGAAGCTTTCTTT,CASSPNRNTEAFF
TRBJ2-1,NA,TRBV5-4,medium-sized,TGTGCCAGCAGCCTAGACACGGGGATGGCGAATGAGCAGTTCTTC,CASSLDTGMANEQFF
TRBJ2-7,TRBD2,TRBV4-3,NA,TGCGCCAGCAGCCAAGAACAGGCGGGGGGATTTTACGAGCAGTACTTC,CASSQEQAGGFYEQYF
TRBJ2-5,NA,TRBV7-2,NA,TGTGCCAGCAGCTTAGCGGCCATTTTAGAGACCCAGTACTTC,CASSLAAILETQYF
TRBJ2-7,TRBD1,TRBV6-1,NA,TGTGCCAGCGACAGGGGTGGGTTCAGGTACGAGCAGTACTTC,CASDRGGFRYEQYF
TRBJ2-5,TRBD2,TRBV6-1,NA,TGTGCCAGCAGTGCGCCCACGCGACTAGCCATCAGGGAGACCCAGTACTTC,CASSAPTRLAIRETQYF
TRBJ2-7,NA,TRBV4-3,NA,TGCGCCAGCAGCCGGTCGGGGCAGGGGTCCTACGAGCAGTACTTC,CASSRSGQGSYEQYF
TRBJ1-2,TRBD1,TRBV6-6,few,TGTGCCAGCAGTCCCCAGGCACAGGGGGGCTATGGCTACACCTTC,CASSPQAQGGYGYTF
TRBJ1-1,NA,TRBV5-1,NA,TGCGCCAGCAGCTTGGACAGGTCGAACACTGAAGCTTTCTTT,CASSLDRSNTEAFF
TRBJ1-1,NA,TRBV19,NA,TGTGCCAGTAGTATTGGACAATCCGTCGTGAACACTGAAGCTTTCTTT,CASSIGQSVVNTEAFF
TRBJ1-5,TRBD1,TRBV30,NA,TGTGCCTGGAGTGTACAGGGGGGACAGCTCAATCAGCCCCAGCATTTT,CAWSVQGGQLNQPQHF
TRBJ2-5,TRBD1,TRBV7-9,NA,TGTGCCAGCAGCTTAGGGACAGGCCTCCAAGAGACCCAGTACTTC,CASSLGTGLQETQYF